Below are 17 T cell receptor beta chains sequenced from a single sample in a study of T cells in Graves' hyperthyroidism and ophthalmopathy (dated by TCRdb to about 2019). Library preparation used multiplex PCR. Sequencing instrument: Illumina HiSeq 2000. TCR beta CDR3 regions were amplified from RNA transcripts. For the first round of RT-PCR on the TCR CDR3, the HTBI primer set was used together with the Qiagen OneStep RT-PCR kit. The raw public reads went through TCRdb reprocessing: fastp at Q25, MiXCR clone calling, in-frame beta chains kept. A single entry per CDR3 protein holds the most common genes and DNA from its merged rows. Within this sample are a few hundred thousand distinct CDR3 sequences, with about 13% of them counted one time only. In total, the top ten clones hold 30% to 40% of the sample. The sample was blood. The receptor source for this set is a woman aged 40 to 50 with Graves' ophthalmopathy.

This clonotype came up many times. The chain uses TRBV27 and TRBJ2-1; 7 bases map to TRBD2. Trimming took 5 bases from V and 7 from J; bases not matched to a gene: 5. Germline-derived CDR1 and CDR2 are MNHEY and SMNVEV (reference sequence). CDR3 length: 13 residues. The CDR3 reads CASSLDGGNEQFF. CDR3 DNA sequence: TGTGCCAGCAGTCTCGACGGGGGGAATGAGCAGTTCTTC.

This clonotype was seen ten or more times. V and J are TRBV3-1 and TRBJ1-2, with TRBD1 as a possible D gene (5 bases). Germline V gene sequence: CDR1 LGHDT, CDR2 YNNKEL (reference sequence). This CDR3 contains 14 residues. V lost 0 bases and J lost 6, with 11 bases in between. Written as DNA, the CDR3 is TGTGCCAGCAGCCAAGAGGGCAGGGAACATGGCTACACCTTC. Translation gives CASSQEGREHGYTF.

This clonotype was picked up many times. The V and J genes are TRBV2 and TRBJ1-1; the D is unclear. V lost 1 base and J 5 bases, leaving 11 bases between the germline ends. The CDR3 covers 14 residues. CDR1 is SNHLY and CDR2 is FYNNEI in the germline V gene. DNA of the CDR3: TGTGCCAGCAGTGAAGTATCGGGCAGAACTGAAGCTTTCTTT. As protein: CASSEVSGRTEAFF.

Worth noting for this clonotype: A much larger clone lies one base from this, so it may be a read error. V is TRBV28 and J is TRBJ1-1; no firm D call. This CDR3 has 14 amino acids. The germline V gene has CDR1 MDHEN and CDR2 SYDVKM. The CDR3 sequence: CVSSITGGNLEAFF. As DNA, the CDR3 is TGTGTCAGCAGCATAACCGGTGGTAACCTTGAAGCTTTCTTT.

This clonotype was detected ten times or more. This chain uses TRBV5-1 with TRBJ2-3, with D possibly being TRBD1 or TRBD2 (5 bases each). This CDR3 is 14 amino acids long. Germline assignment: CDR1 SGHRS and CDR2 YFSETQ. V was cut by 0 bases and J by 1 base, with 6 bases left in between. DNA for the CDR3: TGCGCCAGCAGCTTGGTGGGACGCACAGATACGCAGTATTTT. It translates to CASSLVGRTDTQYF.

This clonotype was counted at least ten times. The chain carries TRBV12-3 or TRBV12-4 and TRBJ2-7; a possible D gene is TRBD1 (6 bases). This CDR3 comprises 13 residues. V lost 6 bases and J lost 1, with 10 bases in between. CDR3 coding DNA: TGTGCCAGCAGGACGGACAGTTCCTACGAGCAGTACTTC. It translates to CASRTDSSYEQYF.

This clonotype was counted at least ten times. The chain is built from TRBV12-5 and TRBJ2-1; D unresolved. The CDR3 consists of 13 residues. The germline gives CDR1 LGHNT, CDR2 FRNRAP. Deletions cut 6 bases from V and 0 bases from J, with 6 bases between. As DNA, the CDR3 is TGTGCTAGTGGGGTGAGCTCCTACAATGAGCAGTTCTTC. The encoded protein is CASGVSSYNEQFF. Filled out from reference TRBV12-5 and TRBJ2-1, the complete variable domain reads DARVTQTPRHKVTEMGQEVTMRCQPILGHNTVFWYRQTMMQGLELLAYFRNRAPLDDSGMPKDRFSAEMPDATLATLKIQPSEPRDSAVYFCASGVSSYNEQFFGPGTRLTVL.

The gene calls are TRBV27 and TRBJ1-4; D is perhaps TRBD1 (5 bases). Germline V lookup: CDR1 MNHEY, CDR2 SMNVEV (reference sequence). Trimming removed 4 bases at V and 5 bases at J, with 14 bases between. The length of the CDR3 is 15 residues. The CDR3 region is CASSSFQGPNEKLFF. The CDR3 DNA is TGTGCCAGCAGTTCGTTCCAGGGTCCCAATGAAAAACTGTTTTTT.

The sample holds a few counts of this clonotype. An end of the junction differs from the germline gene, which may be a read error. The chain employs TRBV20-1 and TRBJ2-7; 8 bases align to TRBD2. CDR1 is DFQATT, CDR2 SNEGSKA, per germline (reference sequence). This CDR3 spans 20 amino acids. In DNA form, the CDR3 reads TGCAGTGCTAGATCTGGCAGTGGAGGGACTAGTACGGCGGGAATTTACGAGCAGTACTTT. Translation gives CSARSGSGGTSTAGIYEQYF.

This clonotype has just a few counts. CDR3 sequence reads: CASSLRGVGFAKNIQYF. The CDR3 nucleotides are TGTGCCAGCAGTTTAAGGGGGGTGGGGTTTGCCAAAAACATTCAGTACTTC. The chain has TRBV27 and TRBJ2-4; TRBD1 or TRBD2 may be the D gene (6 bases each). The length of the CDR3 is 17 residues. Trimming removed 2 bases from V and 1 base from J, with 15 bases in between. Germline loops: CDR1 MNHEY, CDR2 SMNVEV (reference sequence).

Comments on this clonotype: With a much larger clone just one base away, this may be a read error. The chain joins TRBV28 to TRBJ1-5; no reliable D call. V shed 2 bases and J shed 5 bases, with 1 base lying between them. This CDR3 spans 11 amino acids. Germline values: CDR1 MDHEN, CDR2 SYDVKM. The CDR3 DNA sequence: TGTGCCAGCAGTTTACATCAGCCCCAGCATTTT. Translated: CASSLHQPQHF. Variable domain in full (rest from reference TRBV28 and TRBJ1-5): DVKVTQSSRYLVKRTGEKVFLECVQDMDHENMFWYRQDPGLGLRLIYFSYDVKMKEKGDIPEGYSVSREKKERFSLILESASTNQTSMYLCASSLHQPQHFGDGTRLSIL.

At least ten counts were recorded for this clonotype. The chain combines TRBV7-2 with TRBJ1-5; D remains ambiguous. Germline lookup yields CDR1 SGHTA and CDR2 FQGNSA. This CDR3 spans 15 amino acids. V was pared by 7 bases and J by 2 bases, with 15 bases between. CDR3 loop: CASTPTPGGNQPQHF. CDR3 in DNA: TGTGCCAGCACCCCCACTCCCGGCGGCAATCAGCCCCAGCATTTT.

The chain uses TRBV20-1 and TRBJ2-3, with a tentative D call TRBD2 (5 bases). CDR3 size: 13 residues. Germline V CDR1 and CDR2: DFQATT, SNEGSKA (reference sequence). V was pared by 3 bases and J by 0 bases, with 7 bases between. The CDR3, as DNA: TGCAGTGCTAGTAGCGATAGCACAGATACGCAGTATTTT. Translation: CSASSDSTDTQYF.

This clonotype was observed a few times. This sequence joins TRBV7-8 and TRBJ2-3; 13 bases are shared with TRBD2. Germline lookup yields CDR1 SGHVS and CDR2 FQNEAQ. V gave up 5 bases and J gave up 1 base; unmatched junction bases: 6. This CDR3 contains 17 residues. Here the CDR3 reads CASSLRLAGGRTDTQYF. The CDR3 region has the DNA TGTGCCAGCAGCCTACGACTAGCGGGGGGCCGCACAGATACGCAGTATTTT.

This clonotype has at least ten counts. The rearrangement uses TRBV19 and TRBJ2-3; TRBD2 aligns across 8 bases. V trimming: 7 bases; J trimming: 6 bases; junction bases outside the gene matches: 9. Germline assignment: CDR1 LNHDA and CDR2 SQIVND (reference sequence). The CDR3 runs 14 residues. This CDR3 reads CASTGTRGEDTQYF. The CDR3 DNA sequence: TGTGCCAGTACGGGGACTAGGGGAGAGGATACGCAGTATTTT. The full variable domain, with the rest looked up from reference TRBV19 and TRBJ2-3, is DGGITQSPKYLFRKEGQNVTLSCEQNLNHDAMYWYRQDPGQGLRLIYYSQIVNDFQKGDIAEGYSVSREKKESFPLTVTSAQKNPTAFYLCASTGTRGEDTQYFGPGTRLTVL.

In this sample, this clonotype turned up a few times. The J gene is TRBJ1-2, the V gene TRBV5-1, with D possibly being TRBD1 (5 bases). CDR3 length: 18 residues. Trimming left V 0 bases short and J 2 bases short, with 20 bases between. Per the germline V gene, CDR1 is SGHRS and CDR2 is YFSETQ. The CDR3, as DNA: TGCGCCAGCAGCTTGGAGCCGTTGGACAAAAGAGGAAACTATGGCTACACCTTC. Translated: CASSLEPLDKRGNYGYTF.

At least ten counts were recorded for this clonotype. The chain combines TRBV6-1 with TRBJ2-7; TRBD1 might be the D (5 bases). This CDR3 comprises 16 residues. The V end was cut by 5 bases, the J end by 1 base, with 18 bases between. The germline CDR1 and CDR2 sequences are MNHNS and SASEGT. CDR3: CASSSYRLRASYEQYF. CDR3 sequence (DNA): TGTGCCAGCAGTAGCTACAGGTTAAGGGCATCCTACGAGCAGTACTTC.